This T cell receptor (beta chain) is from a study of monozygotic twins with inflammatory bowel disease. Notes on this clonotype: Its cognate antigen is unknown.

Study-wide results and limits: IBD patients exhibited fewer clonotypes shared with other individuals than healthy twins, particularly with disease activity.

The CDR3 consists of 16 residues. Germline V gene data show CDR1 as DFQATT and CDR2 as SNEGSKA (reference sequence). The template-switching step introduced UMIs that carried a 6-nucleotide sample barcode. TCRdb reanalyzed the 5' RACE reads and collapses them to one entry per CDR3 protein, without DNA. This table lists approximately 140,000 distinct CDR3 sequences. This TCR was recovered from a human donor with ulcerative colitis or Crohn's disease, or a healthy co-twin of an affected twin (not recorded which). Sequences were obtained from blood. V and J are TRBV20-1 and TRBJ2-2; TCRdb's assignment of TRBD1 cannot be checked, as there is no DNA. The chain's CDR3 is CSASPLQGRGTGELFF.